This T cell receptor (beta chain) was recorded in a study of response to subunit inactivated influenza vaccine. TCRdb processed the RT-PCR reads anew with MiXCR; each CDR3 protein has one entry. In the table there are around 760,000 distinct CDR3 sequences, around 13% of which are singletons. Unmatched junction bases numbered 9, after V lost 7 bases and J lost 6 bases. The CDR3 is 14 amino acids. Germline values: CDR1 MNHEY, CDR2 SMNVEV (reference sequence). The chain joins TRBV27 to TRBJ1-2; 9 bases align to TRBD1. The sequence was obtained from a man over 45 who received an inactivated influenza vaccine. Sequencing was performed on PBMCs from blood, taken 14 days before vaccination. The CDR3 here is CASTQRTGVDGYTF. The DNA of the CDR3 is TGTGCCAGCACCCAAAGGACAGGGGTGGATGGCTACACCTTC.